The present T cell receptor beta chain was sequenced within a study of cytomegalovirus exposure and HLA in healthy donors. Study results and caveats: CMV serostatus was the sole immune exposure information available. Cytomegalovirus association was listed for about 170 TCR beta chains. With further analysis later on, most CMV-associated TCR beta chains appeared HLA-restricted.

Remarks on this clone: Its antigen is undetermined.

Despite likely unrecorded immune exposures, the donors were nominally healthy at the time of sampling. The germline CDR1 and CDR2 sequences are MDHEN and SYDVKM. Trimming took 6 bases from V and 5 from J, leaving 7 bases between them. The CDR3 is 11 amino acids. Primers: 60 Vbeta forward and 13 Jbeta reverse. Clones were sequenced by immunoSEQ multiplex PCR, and TCRdb holds only the in-frame ones, with some missing. Found here are 65,000 to 75,000 clones, 65% to 70% of them singletons; the top ten hold more than 2%. V usage is TRBV28 and J usage is TRBJ1-1; D not resolved. The sequence came from a woman in her twenties or thirties in good health and CMV-seronegative. What was sequenced was PBMCs. CDR3 sequence reads: CASSQRTEAFF. The CDR3 nucleotides read TGTGCCAGCAGCCAGAGGACTGAAGCTTTCTTT.